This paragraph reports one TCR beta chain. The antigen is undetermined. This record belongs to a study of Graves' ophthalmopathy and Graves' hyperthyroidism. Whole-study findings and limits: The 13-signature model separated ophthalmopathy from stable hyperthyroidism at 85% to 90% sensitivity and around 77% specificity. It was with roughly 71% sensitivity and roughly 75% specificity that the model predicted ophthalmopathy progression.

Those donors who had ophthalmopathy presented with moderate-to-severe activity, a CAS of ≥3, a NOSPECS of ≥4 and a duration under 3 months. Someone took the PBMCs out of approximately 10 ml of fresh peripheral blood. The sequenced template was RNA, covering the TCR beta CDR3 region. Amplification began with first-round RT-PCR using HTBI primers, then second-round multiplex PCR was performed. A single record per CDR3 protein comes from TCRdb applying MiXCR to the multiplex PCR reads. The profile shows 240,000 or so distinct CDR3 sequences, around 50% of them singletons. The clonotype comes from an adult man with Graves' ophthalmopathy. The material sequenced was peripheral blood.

The CDR3 coding sequence is TGTGCCAGCAGCGTATCCGAGGGCTCCCAAGAAGCTTTCTTT. Its translation: CASSVSEGSQEAFF. This rearrangement joins TRBV9 to TRBJ1-1; D unresolved. Trimming took off 1 base at V and 8 bases at J, with 15 bases between the two ends. The CDR3 runs 14 residues. The germline V gene has CDR1 SGDLS and CDR2 YYNGEE.